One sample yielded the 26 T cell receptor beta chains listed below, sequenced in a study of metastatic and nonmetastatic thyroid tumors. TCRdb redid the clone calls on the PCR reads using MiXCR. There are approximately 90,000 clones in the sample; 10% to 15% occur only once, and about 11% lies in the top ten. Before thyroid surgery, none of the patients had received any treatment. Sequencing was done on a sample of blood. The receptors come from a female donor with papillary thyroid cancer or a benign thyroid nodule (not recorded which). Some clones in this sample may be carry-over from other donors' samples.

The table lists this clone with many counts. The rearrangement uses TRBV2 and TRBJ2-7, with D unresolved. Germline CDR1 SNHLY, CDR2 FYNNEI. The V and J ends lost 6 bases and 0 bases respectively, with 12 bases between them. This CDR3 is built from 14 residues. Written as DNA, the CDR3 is TGTGCCAGCAGCGTTACCTGGAGCTCCTACGAGCAGTACTTC. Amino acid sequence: CASSVTWSSYEQYF. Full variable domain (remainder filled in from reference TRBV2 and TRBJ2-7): EPEVTQTPSHQVTQMGQEVILRCVPISNHLYFYWYRQILGQKVEFLVSFYNNEISEKSEIFDDQFSVERPDGSNFTLKIRSTKLEDSAMYFCASSVTWSSYEQYFGPGTRLTVT.

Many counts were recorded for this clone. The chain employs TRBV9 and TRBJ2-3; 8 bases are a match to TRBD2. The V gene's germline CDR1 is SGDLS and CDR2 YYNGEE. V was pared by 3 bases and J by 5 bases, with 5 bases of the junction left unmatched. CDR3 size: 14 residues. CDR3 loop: CASSGREGQDTQYF. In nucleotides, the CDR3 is TGTGCCAGCAGCGGACGGGAGGGCCAAGATACGCAGTATTTT.

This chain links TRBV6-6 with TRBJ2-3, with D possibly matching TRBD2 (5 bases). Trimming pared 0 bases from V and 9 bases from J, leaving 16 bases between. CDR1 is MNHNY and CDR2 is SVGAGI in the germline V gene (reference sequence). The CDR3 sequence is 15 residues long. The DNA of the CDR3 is TGTGCCAGCAGTTACTCCGAGGGCTTAAGAGGGACGCAGTATTTT. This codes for CASSYSEGLRGTQYF.

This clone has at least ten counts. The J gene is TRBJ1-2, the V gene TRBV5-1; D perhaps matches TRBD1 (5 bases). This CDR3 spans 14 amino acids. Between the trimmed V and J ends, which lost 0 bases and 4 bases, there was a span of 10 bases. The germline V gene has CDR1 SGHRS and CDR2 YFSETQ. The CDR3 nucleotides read TGCGCCAGCAGCTTGGGACAGTCGTCCTATGGCTACACCTTC. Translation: CASSLGQSSYGYTF.

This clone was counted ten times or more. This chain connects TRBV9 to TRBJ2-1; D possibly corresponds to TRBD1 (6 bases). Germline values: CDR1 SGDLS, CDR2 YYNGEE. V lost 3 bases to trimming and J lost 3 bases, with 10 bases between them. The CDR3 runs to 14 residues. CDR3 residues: CASSGRDNYNEQFF. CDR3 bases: TGTGCCAGCAGCGGACGGGACAACTACAATGAGCAGTTCTTC.

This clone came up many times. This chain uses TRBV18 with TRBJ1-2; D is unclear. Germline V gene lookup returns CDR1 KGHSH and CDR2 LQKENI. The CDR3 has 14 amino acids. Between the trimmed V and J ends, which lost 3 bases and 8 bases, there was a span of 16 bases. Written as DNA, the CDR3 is TGTGCCAGCTCACCGCCTTCCGTGGTCTGGGGCTACACCTTC. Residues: CASSPPSVVWGYTF.

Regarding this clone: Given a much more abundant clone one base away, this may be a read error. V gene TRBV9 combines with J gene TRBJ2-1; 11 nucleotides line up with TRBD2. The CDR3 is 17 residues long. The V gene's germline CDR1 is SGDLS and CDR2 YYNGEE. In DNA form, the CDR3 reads TGTGCCGGCAGCGTAGAACCTAGCGGGAGGAGCTACAATGAGCAGTTCTTC. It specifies CAGSVEPSGRSYNEQFF.

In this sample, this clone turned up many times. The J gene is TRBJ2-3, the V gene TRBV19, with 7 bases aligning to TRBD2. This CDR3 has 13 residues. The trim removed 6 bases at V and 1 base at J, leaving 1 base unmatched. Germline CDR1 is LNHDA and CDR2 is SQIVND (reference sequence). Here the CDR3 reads CASRAGRTDTQYF. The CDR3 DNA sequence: TGTGCCAGTAGAGCGGGACGCACAGATACGCAGTATTTT. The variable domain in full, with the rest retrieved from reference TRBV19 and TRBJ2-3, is DGGITQSPKYLFRKEGQNVTLSCEQNLNHDAMYWYRQDPGQGLRLIYYSQIVNDFQKGDIAEGYSVSREKKESFPLTVTSAQKNPTAFYLCASRAGRTDTQYFGPGTRLTVL.

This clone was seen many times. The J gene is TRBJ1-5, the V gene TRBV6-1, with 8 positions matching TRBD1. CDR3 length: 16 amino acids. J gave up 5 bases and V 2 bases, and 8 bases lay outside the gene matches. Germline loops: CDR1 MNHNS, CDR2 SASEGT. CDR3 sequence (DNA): TGTGCCAGCAGTGAAAGCAGGGGGCGCGGCCATCAGCCCCAGCATTTT. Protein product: CASSESRGRGHQPQHF.

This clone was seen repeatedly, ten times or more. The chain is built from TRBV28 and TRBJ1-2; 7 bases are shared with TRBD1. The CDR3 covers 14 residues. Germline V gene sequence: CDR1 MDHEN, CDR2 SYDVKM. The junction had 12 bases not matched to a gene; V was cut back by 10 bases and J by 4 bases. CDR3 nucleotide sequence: TGTGCCACCCTCCCGGGACAGAACCTCTATGGCTACACCTTC. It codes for CATLPGQNLYGYTF.

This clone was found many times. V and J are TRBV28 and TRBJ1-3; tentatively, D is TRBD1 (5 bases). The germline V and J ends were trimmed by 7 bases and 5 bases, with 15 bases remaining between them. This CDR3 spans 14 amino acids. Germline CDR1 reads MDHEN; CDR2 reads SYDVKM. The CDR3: CASTDPGVRNTIYF. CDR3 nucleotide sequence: TGTGCCAGCACCGATCCGGGGGTTCGAAACACCATATATTTT. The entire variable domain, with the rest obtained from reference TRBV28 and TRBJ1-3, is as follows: DVKVTQSSRYLVKRTGEKVFLECVQDMDHENMFWYRQDPGLGLRLIYFSYDVKMKEKGDIPEGYSVSREKKERFSLILESASTNQTSMYLCASTDPGVRNTIYFGEGSWLTVV.

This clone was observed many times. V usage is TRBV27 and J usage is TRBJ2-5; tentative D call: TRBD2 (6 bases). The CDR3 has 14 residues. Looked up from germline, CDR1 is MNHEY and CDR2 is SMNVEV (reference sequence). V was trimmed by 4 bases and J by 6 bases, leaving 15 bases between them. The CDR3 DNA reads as TGTGCCAGCAGTTCGACCTCCGGAGGGCAGACCCAGTACTTC. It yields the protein CASSSTSGGQTQYF.

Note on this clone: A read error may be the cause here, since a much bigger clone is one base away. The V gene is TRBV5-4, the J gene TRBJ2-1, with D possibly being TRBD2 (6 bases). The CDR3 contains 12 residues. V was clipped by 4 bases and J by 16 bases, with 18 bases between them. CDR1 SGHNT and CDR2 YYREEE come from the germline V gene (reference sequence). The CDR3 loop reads CASSRTIGIIFF. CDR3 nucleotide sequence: TGTGCCAGCAGCAGGACTATCGGGATTATTTTCTTC.

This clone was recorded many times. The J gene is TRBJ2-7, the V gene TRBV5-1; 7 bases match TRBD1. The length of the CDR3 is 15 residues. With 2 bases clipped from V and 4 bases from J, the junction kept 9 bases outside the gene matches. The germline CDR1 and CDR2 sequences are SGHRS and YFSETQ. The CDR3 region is CASSLDPRQGYEQYF. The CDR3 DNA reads TGCGCCAGCAGCTTAGACCCAAGACAGGGATACGAGCAGTACTTC.

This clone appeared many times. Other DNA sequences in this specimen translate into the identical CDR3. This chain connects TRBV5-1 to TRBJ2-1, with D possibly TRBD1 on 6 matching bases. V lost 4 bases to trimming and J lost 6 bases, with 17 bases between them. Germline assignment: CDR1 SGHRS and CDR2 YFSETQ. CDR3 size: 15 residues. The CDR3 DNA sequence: TGCGCCAGCAGCCCCATCGGACAGTCGGGCAATGAGCAGTTCTTC. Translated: CASSPIGQSGNEQFF.

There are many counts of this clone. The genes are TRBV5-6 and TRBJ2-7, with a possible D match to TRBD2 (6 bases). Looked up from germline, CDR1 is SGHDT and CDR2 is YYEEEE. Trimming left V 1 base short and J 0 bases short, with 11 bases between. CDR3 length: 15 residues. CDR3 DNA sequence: TGTGCCAGCAGCTTGTTCTTGCGGGGCTCCTACGAGCAGTACTTC. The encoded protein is CASSLFLRGSYEQYF.

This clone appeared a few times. This CDR3 reads CASMAAGGSEQYF. Here the CDR3 DNA reads TGTGCCAGCATGGCGGCAGGGGGATCCGAGCAGTACTTC. The V call is TRBV6-1, the J call TRBJ2-7; 7 bases line up with TRBD1. CDR1 is MNHNS, CDR2 SASEGT, per germline. Trimming took 7 bases from V and 6 from J; bases not matched to a gene: 9. The CDR3 has 13 residues.

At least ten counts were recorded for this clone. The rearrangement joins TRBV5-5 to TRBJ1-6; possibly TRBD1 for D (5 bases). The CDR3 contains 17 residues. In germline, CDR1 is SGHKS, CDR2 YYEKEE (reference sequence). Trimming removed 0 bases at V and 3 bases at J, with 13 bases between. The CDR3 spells CASSLDLRQIYNSPLHF. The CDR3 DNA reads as TGTGCCAGCAGCTTGGACCTGAGACAGATCTATAATTCACCCCTCCACTTT.

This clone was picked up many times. In DNA, the CDR3 is TGTGCCAGCAGCTTGGGATCGTTGGGCTCCTACGAGCAGTACTTC. Amino acid sequence: CASSLGSLGSYEQYF. J is TRBJ2-7 and V is TRBV5-6; D remains unclear. Germline V lookup: CDR1 SGHDT, CDR2 YYEEEE. The CDR3 runs 15 residues. Deletions cut 0 bases from V and 0 bases from J, with 10 bases between.

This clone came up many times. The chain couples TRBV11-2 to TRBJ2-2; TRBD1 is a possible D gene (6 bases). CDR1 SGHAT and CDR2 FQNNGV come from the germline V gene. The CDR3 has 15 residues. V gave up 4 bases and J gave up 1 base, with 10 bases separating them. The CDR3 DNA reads TGTGCCAGCAGCTCCGGGACACGGAACACCGGGGAGCTGTTTTTT. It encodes CASSSGTRNTGELFF.

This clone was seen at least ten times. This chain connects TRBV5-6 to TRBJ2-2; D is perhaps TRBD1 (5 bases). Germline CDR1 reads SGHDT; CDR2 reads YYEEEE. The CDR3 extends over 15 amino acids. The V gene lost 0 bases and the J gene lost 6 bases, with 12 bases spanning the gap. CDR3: CASSLVPGPAGELFF. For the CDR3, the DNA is TGTGCCAGCAGCTTGGTTCCAGGGCCGGCCGGGGAGCTGTTTTTT.

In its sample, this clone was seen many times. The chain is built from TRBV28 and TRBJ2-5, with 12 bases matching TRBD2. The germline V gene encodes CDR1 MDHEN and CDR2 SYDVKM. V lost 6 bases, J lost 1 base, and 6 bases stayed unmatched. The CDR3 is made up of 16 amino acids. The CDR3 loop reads CASSRGLAGFQETQYF. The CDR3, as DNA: TGTGCCAGCAGCCGTGGACTAGCGGGATTCCAAGAGACCCAGTACTTC.

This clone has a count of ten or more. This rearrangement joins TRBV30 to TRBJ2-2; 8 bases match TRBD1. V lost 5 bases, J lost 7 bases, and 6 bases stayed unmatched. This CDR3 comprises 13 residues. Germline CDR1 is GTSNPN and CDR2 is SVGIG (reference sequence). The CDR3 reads CAWRTGSVGELFF. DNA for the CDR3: TGTGCCTGGCGGACAGGGAGTGTCGGGGAGCTGTTTTTT.

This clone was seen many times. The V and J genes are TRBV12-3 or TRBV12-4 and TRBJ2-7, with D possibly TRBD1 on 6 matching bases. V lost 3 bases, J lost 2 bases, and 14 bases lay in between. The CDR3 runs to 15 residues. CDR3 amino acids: CASSLGQGTPYEQYF. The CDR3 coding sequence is TGTGCCAGCAGTTTGGGGCAGGGGACCCCCTACGAGCAGTACTTC.

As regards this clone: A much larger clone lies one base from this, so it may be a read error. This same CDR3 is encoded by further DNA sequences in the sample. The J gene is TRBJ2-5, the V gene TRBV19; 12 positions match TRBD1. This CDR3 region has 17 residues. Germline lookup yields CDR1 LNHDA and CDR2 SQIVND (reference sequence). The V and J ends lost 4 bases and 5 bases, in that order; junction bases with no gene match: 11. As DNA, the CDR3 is TGTGCCAGTAGTAGGGCTCAGCCGGGACAGGGGGCGGAGACCCAGTACTTC. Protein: CASSRAQPGQGAETQYF.

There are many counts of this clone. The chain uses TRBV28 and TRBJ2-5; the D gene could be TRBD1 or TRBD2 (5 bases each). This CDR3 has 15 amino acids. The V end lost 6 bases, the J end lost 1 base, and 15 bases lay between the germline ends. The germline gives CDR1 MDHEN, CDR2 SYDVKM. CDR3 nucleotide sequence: TGTGCCAGCAGGGATTCGGGGCGGCCCCAAGAGACCCAGTACTTC. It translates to CASRDSGRPQETQYF.